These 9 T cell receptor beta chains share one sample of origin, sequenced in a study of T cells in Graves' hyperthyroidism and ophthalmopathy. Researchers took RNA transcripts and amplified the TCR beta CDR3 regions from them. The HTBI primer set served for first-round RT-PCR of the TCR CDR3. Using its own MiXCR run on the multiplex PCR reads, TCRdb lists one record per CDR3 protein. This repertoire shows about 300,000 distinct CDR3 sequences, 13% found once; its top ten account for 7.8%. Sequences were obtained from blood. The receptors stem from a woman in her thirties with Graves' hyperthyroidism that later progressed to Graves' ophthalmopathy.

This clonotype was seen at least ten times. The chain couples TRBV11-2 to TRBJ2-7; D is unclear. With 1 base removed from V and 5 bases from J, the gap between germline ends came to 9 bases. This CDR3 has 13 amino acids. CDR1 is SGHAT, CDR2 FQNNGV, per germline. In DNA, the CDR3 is TGTGCCAGCAGCTTAGCGACTTTCGACGAGCAGTACTTC. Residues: CASSLATFDEQYF.

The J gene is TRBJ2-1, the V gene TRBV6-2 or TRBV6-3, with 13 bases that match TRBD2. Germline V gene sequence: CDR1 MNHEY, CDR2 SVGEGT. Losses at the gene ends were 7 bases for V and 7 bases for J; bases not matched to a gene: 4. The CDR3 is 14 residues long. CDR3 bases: TGTGCCAGCACCCCGGGACTAGCGGGGAATGAGCAGTTCTTC. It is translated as CASTPGLAGNEQFF.

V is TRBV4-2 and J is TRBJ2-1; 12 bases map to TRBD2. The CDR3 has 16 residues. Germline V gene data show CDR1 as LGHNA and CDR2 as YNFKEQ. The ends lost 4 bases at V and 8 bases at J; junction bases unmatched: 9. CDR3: CASSPSTSGRLDEQFF. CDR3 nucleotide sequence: TGTGCCAGCAGCCCATCGACTAGCGGGAGATTAGATGAGCAGTTCTTC.

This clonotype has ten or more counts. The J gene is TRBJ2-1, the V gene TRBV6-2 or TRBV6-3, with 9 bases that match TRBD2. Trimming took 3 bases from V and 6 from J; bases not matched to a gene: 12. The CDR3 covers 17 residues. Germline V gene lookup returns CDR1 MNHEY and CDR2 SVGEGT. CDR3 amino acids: CASSYHAGGPSANEQFF. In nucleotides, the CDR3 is TGTGCCAGCAGTTATCACGCGGGAGGGCCCTCGGCCAATGAGCAGTTCTTC.

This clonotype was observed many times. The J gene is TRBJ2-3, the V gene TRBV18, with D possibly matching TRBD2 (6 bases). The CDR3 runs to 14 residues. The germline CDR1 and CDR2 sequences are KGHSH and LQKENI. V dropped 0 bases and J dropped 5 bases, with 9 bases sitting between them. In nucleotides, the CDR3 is TGTGCCAGCTCACCACCAGACGGGGGAGATACGCAGTATTTT. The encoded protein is CASSPPDGGDTQYF.

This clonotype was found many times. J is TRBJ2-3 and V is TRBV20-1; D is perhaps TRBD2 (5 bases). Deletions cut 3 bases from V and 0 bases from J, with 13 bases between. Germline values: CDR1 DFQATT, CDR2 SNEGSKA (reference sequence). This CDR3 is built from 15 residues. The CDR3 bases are TGCAGTGCTAGTAGGTCTAGCTTAAGCACAGATACGCAGTATTTT. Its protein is CSASRSSLSTDTQYF.

The CDR3 loop is CASGLAGPSTDTQYF. CDR3 sequence (DNA): TGTGCCAGCGGGCTAGCGGGCCCCAGCACAGATACGCAGTATTTT. This rearrangement joins TRBV6-1 to TRBJ2-3; TRBD2 matches at 8 bases. Per the germline V gene, CDR1 is MNHNS and CDR2 is SASEGT. After removal of 8 bases from V and 0 bases from J, the junction contained 7 bases not matched to a gene. The CDR3 extends over 15 amino acids.

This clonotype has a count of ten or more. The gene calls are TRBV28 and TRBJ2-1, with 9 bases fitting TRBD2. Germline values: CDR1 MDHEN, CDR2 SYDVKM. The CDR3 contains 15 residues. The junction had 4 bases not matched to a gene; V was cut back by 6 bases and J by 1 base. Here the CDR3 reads CASRLAGPSYNEQFF. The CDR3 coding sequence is TGTGCCAGCAGACTAGCGGGCCCATCCTACAATGAGCAGTTCTTC.

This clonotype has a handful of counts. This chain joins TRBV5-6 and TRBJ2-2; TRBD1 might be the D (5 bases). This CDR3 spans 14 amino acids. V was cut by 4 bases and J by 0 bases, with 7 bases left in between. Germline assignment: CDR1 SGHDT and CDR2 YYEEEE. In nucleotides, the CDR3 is TGTGCCAGCAGCATGACAGCGAACACCGGGGAGCTGTTTTTT. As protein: CASSMTANTGELFF. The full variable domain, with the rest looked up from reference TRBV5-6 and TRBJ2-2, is DAGVTQSPTHLIKTRGQQVTLRCSPKSGHDTVSWYQQALGQGPQFIFQYYEEEERQRGNFPDRFSGHQFPNYSSELNVNALLLGDSALYLCASSMTANTGELFFGEGSRLTVL.